Below, 5 T cell receptor beta chains from the same sample are listed, as sequenced in a study of cytomegalovirus exposure and HLA in healthy donors. The PCR was carried out with 60 Vbeta primers and 13 Jbeta primers. Profiled with immunoSEQ multiplex PCR; TCRdb holds only in-frame clones, not every one. The table lists under 130,000 clones, 76% of them singletons, with more than 6.5% in the top ten. The specimen was PBMCs. These receptors originate from a man aged 35-49 years in good health and CMV-seropositive.

The chain employs TRBV7-2 and TRBJ2-5, with 9 bases lining up with TRBD2. Trimming removed 5 bases from V and 3 bases from J; junction bases left unmatched: 16. Germline V gene lookup returns CDR1 SGHTA and CDR2 FQGNSA. This CDR3 region has 18 residues. The CDR3: CASSPRSGRGGREETQYF. The CDR3 nucleotides are TGTGCCAGCAGCCCTCGGAGTGGGCGGGGGGGCCGGGAAGAGACCCAGTACTTC. Complete variable domain (other parts from reference TRBV7-2 and TRBJ2-5): GAGVSQSPSNKVTEKGKDVELRCDPISGHTALYWYRQSLGQGLEFLIYFQGNSAPDKSGLPSDRFSAERTGGSVSTLTIQRTQQEDSAVYLCASSPRSGRGGREETQYFGPGTRLLVL.

This sequence joins TRBV7-9 and TRBJ2-2, with 9 bases lining up with TRBD1. V lost 5 bases to trimming and J lost 7 bases; unmatched junction nucleotides: 5. This CDR3 contains 14 residues. Germline V lookup: CDR1 SEHNR, CDR2 FQNEAQ (reference sequence). CDR3 DNA sequence: TGTGCCAGCAGCCCGGGACAGGGTGGCGGGGAGCTGTTTTTT. It codes for CASSPGQGGGELFF.

Notes on this clone: Other DNA sequences within the sample encode an identical CDR3. The V gene is TRBV7-8, the J gene TRBJ1-1; D possibly corresponds to TRBD1 (5 bases). The CDR3 extends over 13 amino acids. CDR1 is SGHVS and CDR2 is FQNEAQ in the germline V gene. Trimming left V 2 bases short and J 6 bases short, with 10 bases between. As DNA, the CDR3 is TGTGCCAGCAGCTTAAGGGGCGCCCCTGAAGCTTTCTTT. Amino acid sequence: CASSLRGAPEAFF.

The gene calls are TRBV9 and TRBJ1-4, with D perhaps TRBD1 (6 bases). CDR1 SGDLS and CDR2 YYNGEE come from the germline V gene. The CDR3 sequence is 14 residues long. Trimming removed 4 bases from V and 3 bases from J, with 10 bases in between. As DNA, the CDR3 is TGTGCCAGCAGCACAGGGAGGGCTAATGAAAAACTGTTTTTT. It translates to CASSTGRANEKLFF.

This chain connects TRBV28 to TRBJ1-2; D not resolved. V lost 7 bases to trimming and J lost 2 bases, with 14 bases between them. Germline V lookup: CDR1 MDHEN, CDR2 SYDVKM. The CDR3 is 14 amino acids. Here the CDR3 reads CASTPSGRNYGYTF. The CDR3 region has the DNA TGTGCCAGCACTCCCAGCGGGAGGAACTATGGCTACACCTTC.